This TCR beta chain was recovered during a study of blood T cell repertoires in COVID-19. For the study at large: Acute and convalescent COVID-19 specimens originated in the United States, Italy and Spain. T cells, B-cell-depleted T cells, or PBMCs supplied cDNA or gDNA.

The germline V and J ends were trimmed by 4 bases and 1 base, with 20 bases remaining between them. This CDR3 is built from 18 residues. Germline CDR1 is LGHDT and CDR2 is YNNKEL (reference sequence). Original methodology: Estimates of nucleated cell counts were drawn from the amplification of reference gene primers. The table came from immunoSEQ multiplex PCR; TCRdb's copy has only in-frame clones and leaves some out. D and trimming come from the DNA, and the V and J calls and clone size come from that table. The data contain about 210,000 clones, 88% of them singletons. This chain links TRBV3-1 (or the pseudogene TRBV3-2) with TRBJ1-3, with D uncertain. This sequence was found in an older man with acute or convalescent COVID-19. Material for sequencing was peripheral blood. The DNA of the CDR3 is TGTGCCAGCAGCCCGATATTCCCCAGACGACTATCTGGAAACACCATATATTTT. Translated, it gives CASSPIFPRRLSGNTIYF.